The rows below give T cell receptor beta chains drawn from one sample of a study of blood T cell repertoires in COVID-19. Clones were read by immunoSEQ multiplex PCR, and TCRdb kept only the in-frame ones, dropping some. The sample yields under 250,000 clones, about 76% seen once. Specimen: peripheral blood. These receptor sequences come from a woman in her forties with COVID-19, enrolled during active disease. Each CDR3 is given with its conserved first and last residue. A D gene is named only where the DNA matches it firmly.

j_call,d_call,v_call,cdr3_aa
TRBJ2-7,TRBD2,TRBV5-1,CASSSGDSASEQYF
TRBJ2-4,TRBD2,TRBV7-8,CASSSLAGGALAKNIQYF
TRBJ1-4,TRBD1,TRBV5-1,CASSSTGQGSEKLFF
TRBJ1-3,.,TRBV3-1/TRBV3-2,CASSPTGAGGNTIYF
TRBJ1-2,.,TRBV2,CASSVRGFYGYTF
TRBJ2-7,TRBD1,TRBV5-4,CASSPIGTGGFEQYF
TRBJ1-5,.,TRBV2,CASTLGGGPQPQHF
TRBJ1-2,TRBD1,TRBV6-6,CASRGDRIGYTF
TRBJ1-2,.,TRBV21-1,CASNQGTSYGYTF
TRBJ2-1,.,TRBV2,CASSAGIGEQFF
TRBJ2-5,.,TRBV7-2,CASSLALTEETQYF
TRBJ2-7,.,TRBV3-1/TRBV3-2,CASSQRGTRPYEQYF
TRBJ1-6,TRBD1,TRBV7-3,CASSQGTGGLNSPLHF
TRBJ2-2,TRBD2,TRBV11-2,CASSLWGTSVTGELFF
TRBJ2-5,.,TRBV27,CASSLRGPGETQYF
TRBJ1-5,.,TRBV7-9,CASSTADSLNQPQHF
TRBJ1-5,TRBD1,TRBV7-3,CASSSPGTEHSNQPQHF
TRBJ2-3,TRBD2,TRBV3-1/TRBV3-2,CASSHRRGGLGQYF
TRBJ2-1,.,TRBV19,CASSIGTKNYNEQFF
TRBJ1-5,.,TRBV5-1,CASSLYGDSNQPQHF
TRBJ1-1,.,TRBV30,CAWSVHEVNTEAFF
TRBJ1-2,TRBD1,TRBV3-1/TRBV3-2,CASSQGQGLGGYTF
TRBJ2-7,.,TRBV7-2,CASSFNYEQYF
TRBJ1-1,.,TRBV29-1,CSVEVPGTLNTEAFF
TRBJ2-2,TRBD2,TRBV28,CASSSPGGAGAGELFF
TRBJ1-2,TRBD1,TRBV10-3,CAIRNRGDYGYTF
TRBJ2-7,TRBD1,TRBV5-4,CASSLPRDRDTYEQYF